This T cell receptor beta chain was identified in a study of cytomegalovirus exposure and HLA in healthy donors. Notes on the study in general: Most TCR sequences proved rare, with some public TCRs found in many donors. The classifier, whose performance was assessed in both the original and validation cohorts, reportedly diagnosed cytomegalovirus status with high specificity and sensitivity.

Separate from the roughly 700-subject first cohort was the approximately 130-subject validation cohort, to which the donors belonged. The assay was immunoSEQ multiplex PCR, and TCRdb's table has in-frame clones only and misses some. This table holds 160,000 or so clones, around nine tenths found once. Only one count was recorded for this clone. Its antigen remains unknown. Germline assignment: CDR1 MNHEY and CDR2 SMNVEV (reference sequence). There are 13 residues in the CDR3. The trim removed 6 bases at V and 2 bases at J, leaving 3 bases unmatched. V usage is TRBV27 and J usage is TRBJ1-2; 7 bases align to TRBD1. The TCR comes from a man between 18 and 35 years old in good health and CMV-seropositive. Material: PBMCs. The CDR3 DNA follows: TGTGCCAGCAGCCAAGGGGGCAACTATGGCTACACCTTC. Protein sequence: CASSQGGNYGYTF.